The source of this T cell receptor beta chain is a study of T cells in Graves' hyperthyroidism and ophthalmopathy. On the study more broadly: Peripheral blood was drawn at first diagnosis, prior to all treatment.

Orbital computed tomography, thyroid ultrasound, serum thyroxine and TRAb, and clinical symptoms together informed the diagnoses. Source material for PBMCs was about 10 ml fresh peripheral blood. Study results and caveats: Ophthalmopathy, as predicted by the model, came a median approximately 6.5 months after the prediction.

With 1 base removed from V and 14 bases from J, the gap between germline ends came to 11 bases. Germline values: CDR1 SEHNR, CDR2 FQNEAQ (reference sequence). This CDR3 contains 12 residues. TCR beta CDR3 sequences were amplified from RNA transcripts. First-round RT-PCR of the TCR CDR3 relied on the HTBI primer set. TCRdb recomputed calls from the multiplex PCR reads with MiXCR, one row per CDR3 protein. The sample consists of hundreds of thousands of distinct CDR3 sequences, more than 15% of them appearing once. With regard to this clonotype: Its antigen is undetermined.

The V gene is TRBV7-9, the J gene TRBJ2-2; D might be TRBD2 (6 bases). The sequenced sample was blood. The sequence was collected from a woman between 40 and 55 years old with Graves' ophthalmopathy. The CDR3 DNA sequence: TGTGCCAGCAGCTTAGACGTCGGGGGACTGTTTTTT. This gives the protein CASSLDVGGLFF.